These T cell receptor beta chains were read from a single sample in a study of T cell repertoires in cytomegalovirus infection. Via MiXCR, TCRdb re-called the reads, giving one row per CDR3 protein. The sample lists approximately 200,000 distinct CDR3 sequences, 22% occurring once. Sample: CD8+ T cells from PBMCs. The receptor set was obtained from a human donor in good health (CMV status not recorded). Some clones in this sample may be carry-over from other donors' samples. Each CDR3 is given with its conserved first and last residue. The D gene is left open where the match is weak. Clone size appears in some rows only: once, few, many, or a class for an expanded clone.

j_gene | d_gene | abundance | v_gene | CDR3nt | CDR3aa
TRBJ2-1 | TRBD2 | few | TRBV4-2 | TGTGCCAGCAGCCAAGAGCTAGCGGGGGGAAACAATGAGCAGTTCTTC | CASSQELAGGNNEQFF
TRBJ2-7 | NA | NA | TRBV28 | TGTGCCAGCAGGGTCGAAGGGACCCCTGCCTACGAGCAGTACTTC | CASRVEGTPAYEQYF
TRBJ1-1 | NA | few | TRBV5-6 | TGTGCCAGCAGCTTTTTTTTTGAGGACCTGAACACTGAAGCTTTCTTT | CASSFFFEDLNTEAFF
TRBJ2-2 | NA | many | TRBV4-1 | TGCGCCAGCAGCCAAGATGACAGGGCGGGGACCGGGGAGCTGTTTTTT | CASSQDDRAGTGELFF
TRBJ2-7 | NA | many | TRBV7-2 | TGTGCCAGCAGCTTTATGACTAGTGGGTTTTCCGAGCAGTACTTC | CASSFMTSGFSEQYF
TRBJ1-1 | NA | few | TRBV15 | TGTGCCACCAGCCCCGGCCTAGGCACTGAAGCTTTCTTT | CATSPGLGTEAFF
TRBJ2-5 | NA | NA | TRBV7-6 | TGTGCCAGCAGCTACGGACAGACCCAAGAGACCCAGTACTTC | CASSYGQTQETQYF
TRBJ2-5 | NA | few | TRBV12-3/TRBV12-4 | TGTGCCAGTAAAGACGCTAACGGGGAGACCCAGTACTTC | CASKDANGETQYF
TRBJ1-1 | NA | many | TRBV10-2 | TGCGCCAGCAGTGTCCTTAGGGGCACTGAAGCTTTCTTT | CASSVLRGTEAFF
TRBJ1-1 | NA | NA | TRBV29-1 | TGCAGCGTGAGGGTTTTGGGCACTGAAGCTTTCTTT | CSVRVLGTEAFF
TRBJ2-4 | TRBD1 | NA | TRBV7-9 | TGTGCCAGCAGCCCTGGTGGAGAGGGGGCCGTTATAGCCAAAAACATTCAGTACTTC | CASSPGGEGAVIAKNIQYF
TRBJ2-1 | TRBD2 | many | TRBV7-2 | TGTGCCAGCAGCCTTACTAGCGGAAGAATGAATGAGCAGTTCTTC | CASSLTSGRMNEQFF
TRBJ2-7 | NA | NA | TRBV6-2/TRBV6-3 | TGTGCCAGCAGTTACTCGACGGTCGACGAGCAGTACTTC | CASSYSTVDEQYF
TRBJ2-5 | NA | NA | TRBV7-9 | TGTGCCAGCAGCTCCACCTATGAGAGACAGTCTGGGGAGACCCAGTACTTC | CASSSTYERQSGETQYF
TRBJ2-7 | NA | NA | TRBV28 | TGTGCCAGCAGGCTTACAGGGGAGGGCGAGCAGTACTTC | CASRLTGEGEQYF
TRBJ1-4 | NA | NA | TRBV7-8 | TGTGCCAGCAGCGATCCCCAGTGGGAGTTTGAAAAACTGTTTTTT | CASSDPQWEFEKLFF
TRBJ1-5 | TRBD1 | NA | TRBV20-1 | TGCGGCATGACAGGGTATTTGGGTCAGCCCCAGCATTTT | CGMTGYLGQPQHF
TRBJ2-5 | NA | NA | TRBV11-2 | TGTGCCAGCAGCGCCCGACAGACTCAAGAGACCCAGTACTTC | CASSARQTQETQYF
TRBJ2-2 | NA | NA | TRBV13 | TGTGCCAGCAGCCCCCGGGGAGAAGCCCAAACCGGGGAGCTGTTTTTT | CASSPRGEAQTGELFF
TRBJ2-7 | NA | few | TRBV5-1 | TGCGCCAGCAGCTTGGGGCCGAGGGACGAGCAGTACTTC | CASSLGPRDEQYF
TRBJ2-2 | NA | many | TRBV12-3/TRBV12-4 | TGTGCCAGCAGTACCACAGGGTACACCGGGGAGCTGTTTTTT | CASSTTGYTGELFF
TRBJ2-6 | TRBD1 | few | TRBV28 | TGTGCCAGCAGGTCGGCCGGGACAGATGAATCTGGGGCCAACGTCCTGACTTTC | CASRSAGTDESGANVLTF
TRBJ2-3 | NA | NA | TRBV2 | TGTGCCAGCAGTGAAGCAACAGATTCTAGCACAGATACGCAGTATTTT | CASSEATDSSTDTQYF
TRBJ2-7 | TRBD2 | few | TRBV20-1 | TGCAGTGCTAGGGCGACTAGCGCGTACGAGCAGTACTTC | CSARATSAYEQYF
TRBJ2-1 | TRBD2 | NA | TRBV28 | TGTGCCAGCAGCGGTACCGCGGGGGACTTGGATGAGCAGTTCTTC | CASSGTAGDLDEQFF
TRBJ2-7 | NA | few | TRBV5-1 | TGCGCCAGCAGCCAGCCGCCAGGGGACGAGCAGTACTTC | CASSQPPGDEQYF
TRBJ2-3 | NA | NA | TRBV28 | TGTGCCAGCAGTTTAGGTCAGCGGTACACAGATACGCAGTATTTT | CASSLGQRYTDTQYF
TRBJ2-5 | NA | many | TRBV7-2 | TGTGCCAGCAGCTTAGCCGTGCTCCCGTACCAAGAGACCCAGTACTTC | CASSLAVLPYQETQYF
TRBJ2-1 | NA | NA | TRBV12-3/TRBV12-4 | TGTGCCAGCACCGCCTTCTTACCAGGCAGGAATAACTACAATGAGCAGTTCTTC | CASTAFLPGRNNYNEQFF
TRBJ2-7 | NA | NA | TRBV5-1 | TGCGCCAGCAGGCCAGGGGCAGGAGACTACGAGCAGTACTTC | CASRPGAGDYEQYF
TRBJ2-7 | TRBD1 | NA | TRBV4-1 | TGCGCCAGCAGCCGACGACAGGGCTTGGACTACGAGCAGTACTTC | CASSRRQGLDYEQYF
TRBJ1-5 | TRBD1 | many | TRBV7-2 | TGTGCCAGCAGCTTAGGACAGGGGTATAGCAATCAGCCCCAGCATTTT | CASSLGQGYSNQPQHF
TRBJ2-5 | NA | few | TRBV7-6 | TGTGCCAGCAGCAACAAGACAGGTTACCAAGAGACCCAGTACTTC | CASSNKTGYQETQYF